The clone carrying this T cell receptor beta chain has just a few counts. Seattle-derived patients entered the study during active infection and were followed longitudinally. The CDR3 is made up of 16 amino acids. Germline assignment: CDR1 MNHEY and CDR2 SVGAGI. V lost 0 bases and J 2 bases, leaving 13 bases between the germline ends. These data come from a study of blood T cell repertoires in COVID-19. As for the study in general: Samples taken during acute and convalescent COVID-19 were collected in the United States, Italy and Spain.

Produced via immunoSEQ multiplex PCR; TCRdb's table is partial and in-frame only. The table lists over 150,000 clones, around nine tenths of them singletons, with about 9.4% in the top ten. The chain recombines TRBV6-5 with TRBJ1-1; no reliable D call. The sequenced sample consisted of peripheral blood. The sequence was collected from a woman between 70 and 85 years old with COVID-19, enrolled during active disease. CDR3 nucleotides: TGTGCCAGCAGTTACTCGAGACTCCAGATAAACACTGAAGCTTTCTTT. Its translation: CASSYSRLQINTEAFF.